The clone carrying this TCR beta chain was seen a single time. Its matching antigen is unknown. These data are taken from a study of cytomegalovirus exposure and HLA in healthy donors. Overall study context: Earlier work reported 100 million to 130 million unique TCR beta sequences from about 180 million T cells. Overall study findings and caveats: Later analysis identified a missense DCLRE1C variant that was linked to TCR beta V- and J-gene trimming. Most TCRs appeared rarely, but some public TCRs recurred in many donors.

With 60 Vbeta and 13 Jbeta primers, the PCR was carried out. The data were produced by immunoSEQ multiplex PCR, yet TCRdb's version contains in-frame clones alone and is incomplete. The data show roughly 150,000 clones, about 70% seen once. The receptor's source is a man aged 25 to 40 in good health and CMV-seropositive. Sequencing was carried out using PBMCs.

The CDR3 protein is CASSLGQALVLDYGYTF. The CDR3 nucleotides read TGTGCCAGCAGCTTAGGTCAGGCCCTGGTCCTGGACTATGGCTACACCTTC. The rearrangement joins TRBV7-9 to TRBJ1-2, with unresolved D. Looked up from germline, CDR1 is SEHNR and CDR2 is FQNEAQ (reference sequence). There are 17 residues in the CDR3. V was cut by 1 base and J by 3 bases, with 18 bases left in between.